These 9 T cell receptor beta chains were sequenced from one sample in a study of blood T cell repertoires in COVID-19. Repertoires were generated with immunoSEQ multiplex PCR, while TCRdb's copy carries only in-frame clones and drops some. Of some 86,000 clones in the sample, 85% to 90% were seen once. The sample was peripheral blood. These receptors were collected from a woman aged 70-85 years with acute or convalescent COVID-19.

This clone was recorded once. V is TRBV29-1 and J is TRBJ2-2, with D perhaps matching TRBD1 (6 bases). V shed 6 bases and J shed 5 bases, with 19 bases lying between them. Germline CDR1 reads SQVTM; CDR2 reads ANQGSEA. The CDR3 sequence is 15 residues long. CDR3 amino acids: CSVDPGVIGTGELFF. CDR3 DNA sequence: TGCAGCGTAGACCCAGGGGTAATAGGGACCGGGGAGCTGTTTTTT.

This chain joins TRBV6-2 or TRBV6-3 and TRBJ2-5; 7 positions match TRBD2. The germline gives CDR1 MNHEY, CDR2 SVGEGT. The CDR3 spans 15 residues. V lost 3 bases to trimming and J lost 5 bases; unmatched junction nucleotides: 9. CDR3 bases: TGTGCCAGCAGTTATACGGGAGGATATGCGGAGACCCAGTACTTC. This gives the protein CASSYTGGYAETQYF.

The rearrangement uses TRBV27 and TRBJ1-1, with 7 bases fitting TRBD1. Germline V gives CDR1 MNHEY, CDR2 SMNVEV (reference sequence). The J segment lost 6 bases and the V segment lost 2 bases, leaving 9 bases of the junction unmatched. CDR3 length: 15 residues. The CDR3 DNA is TGTGCCAGCAGTTTAACCGGGACAGCCCGCCCTGAAGCTTTCTTT. Amino acids: CASSLTGTARPEAFF.

The chain uses TRBV30 and TRBJ2-1; the D gene is possibly TRBD2 (6 bases). The CDR3 covers 14 residues. Trimming left V 1 base short and J 4 bases short, with 11 bases between. Germline V CDR1 and CDR2: GTSNPN, SVGIG (reference sequence). CDR3 protein: CAWSANSGYNEQFF. For the CDR3, the DNA is TGTGCCTGGAGTGCCAATAGCGGATACAATGAGCAGTTCTTC.

The V and J genes are TRBV6-5 and TRBJ2-6, with TRBD1 matching 7 bases. In germline, CDR1 is MNHEY, CDR2 SVGAGI. The length of the CDR3 is 15 residues. Trimming at V came to 6 bases and at J to 4 bases, leaving 6 bases not matched to a gene. CDR3 bases: TGTGCCAGCAGACTAGGGGGCCTGGGGGCCAACGTCCTGACTTTC. Translation: CASRLGGLGANVLTF.

This rearrangement joins TRBV10-2 to TRBJ2-7; D is unclear. The V gene's germline CDR1 is WSHSY and CDR2 SAAADI. The CDR3 consists of 14 residues. The germline V and J ends were trimmed by 6 bases and 2 bases, with 14 bases remaining between them. The CDR3 coding sequence is TGCGCCAGCAGAGTCGCCCTCGACACCTACGAGCAGTACGTC. Amino acid sequence: CASRVALDTYEQYV.

The rearrangement uses TRBV28 and TRBJ2-2; no clear D gene. The CDR3 extends over 13 amino acids. Germline V gene lookup returns CDR1 MDHEN and CDR2 SYDVKM. V lost 7 bases to trimming and J lost 0 bases, with 6 bases between them. CDR3 sequence: CASTFANTGELFF. As DNA, the CDR3 is TGTGCCAGCACATTTGCGAACACCGGGGAGCTGTTTTTT.

The J gene is TRBJ2-1, the V gene TRBV5-4; possibly TRBD1 for D (6 bases). The V and J ends lost 1 base and 10 bases respectively, with 21 bases between them. This CDR3 spans 16 amino acids. Germline values: CDR1 SGHNT, CDR2 YYREEE (reference sequence). The CDR3 here is CASSLYGAQGAQEQFF. CDR3 nucleotide sequence: TGTGCCAGCAGCTTGTATGGGGCACAGGGAGCCCAAGAGCAGTTCTTC.

This chain connects TRBV6-2 or TRBV6-3 to TRBJ1-5; the D gene is possibly TRBD1 (6 bases). Per the germline V gene, CDR1 is MNHEY and CDR2 is SVGEGT. The CDR3 consists of 15 residues. The V end lost 5 bases, the J end lost 4 bases, and 15 bases lay between the germline ends. CDR3 DNA: TGTGCCAGCAGTAAAGGGGGAGTGGAGAATCAGCCCCAGCATTTT. Protein sequence: CASSKGGVENQPQHF.